Reported below is one T cell receptor (beta chain). Its antigen remains unidentified. A single base separates this from a much larger clone, so it may be a read error. These data belong to a study of human T cells and chemical hapten exposure. Germline CDR1 DFQATT, CDR2 SNEGSKA (reference sequence). This CDR3 region has 12 residues. From the RACE reads, TCRdb called clonotypes with MiXCR, one entry per CDR3 protein. The sample shows some 91,000 distinct CDR3 sequences, around 12% of them seen only once. Time point indicated: patch test 1, 2 weeks after DPC sensitization. Treatment described: therapeutic diphenylcyclopropenone sensitization with weekly scalp DPC. Blood, whole and unfractionated, served as the source for total RNA extraction. Study-wide points: Expanded TCRs created a significantly greater count of big CDR3 similarity clusters than controls did.

The sequence came from a woman in her thirties or forties with alopecia areata. Some clones in this sample may be carry-over from other donors' samples. Here the sequenced sample was whole blood, taken in connection with sensitization to the hapten diphenylcyclopropenone (DPC). This chain links TRBV20-1 with TRBJ2-7; 7 bases map to TRBD2. The CDR3 region is CSGVAGSYELYF. The CDR3, as DNA: TGCAGCGGAGTAGCGGGTTCCTACGAGCTGTACTTC.